A single sample gave rise to the 29 T cell receptor beta chains below, sequenced in a study of T cell clonality in common variable immunodeficiency. Profiling relied on immunoSEQ multiplex PCR, and the TCRdb table lists in-frame clones only, not all of them. This repertoire holds some 60,000 clones, and none appear only once. The source material was peripheral blood mononuclear cells. Receptors were obtained from a person aged 18 to 75 in good health.

This clone was seen at least ten times. The DNA ends 3 residues before the CDR3 does, and the rest of the CDR3 is filled in from the germline J gene. The chain recombines TRBV3-1 (or the pseudogene TRBV3-2) with TRBJ2-2; 9 bases are a match to TRBD2. Germline trimming cut 3 bases from V and 4 bases from J; bases unmatched to any gene: 6. The germline CDR1 and CDR2 sequences are LGHDT and YNNKEL (reference sequence). The CDR3 has 16 residues. The CDR3 loop reads CASSQPGLARTGELFF. The CDR3 DNA, read in part, is TGTGCCAGCAGCCAGCCCGGACTAGCGCGCACCGGGGAG.

This clone appeared many times. The read stops 3 residues short of the end of the CDR3; the missing end is completed from the germline J gene. The chain is built from TRBV30 and TRBJ2-3; D possibly corresponds to TRBD1 (5 bases). This CDR3 contains 13 residues. In germline, CDR1 is GTSNPN, CDR2 SVGIG (reference sequence). V lost 4 bases to trimming and J lost 4 bases, with 12 bases between them. CDR3 DNA (partial): TGTGCCTGGAACAGGTTACTGGCAGATACG. Encoded protein: CAWNRLLADT. The entire CDR3 is CAWNRLLADTQYF.

This clone has at least ten counts. Coverage ceases 3 residues before the CDR3 finishes, and the germline J gene fills in the end. The chain has TRBV20-1 and TRBJ2-3; 9 positions agree with TRBD1. Germline V gene lookup returns CDR1 DFQATT and CDR2 SNEGSKA (reference sequence). J lost 1 base, V lost 3 bases, and 8 bases had no gene match. CDR3 length equals 16 residues. The sequenced part of the CDR3 DNA is TGCAGTGCTAGTGGGTGGGACAGGGCTGGCACAGATACG. It translates to CSASGWDRAGTDT. The entire CDR3 sequence reads CSASGWDRAGTDTQYF.

This clone was found many times. The read halts 3 residues ahead of the CDR3 end, with the missing end drawn from the germline J gene. This chain joins TRBV20-1 and TRBJ2-3; TRBD2 matches 7 bases. Germline V gene sequence: CDR1 DFQATT, CDR2 SNEGSKA (reference sequence). The CDR3 is 16 amino acids. The CDR3 protein is CSVLGGGRKVSDTQYF. The CDR3 bases that were read are TGCAGCGTTTTGGGGGGAGGGAGGAAAGTTTCAGATACG.

Remarks on this clone: The read ends 3 residues early relative to the CDR3; the germline J gene fills the gap. This chain links TRBV7-6 with TRBJ2-7; D is unresolved. The CDR3 totals 14 residues. Trimming shortened V by 5 bases and J by 2 bases, and 13 bases separated the two germline ends. Germline-derived CDR1 and CDR2 are SGHVS and FNYEAQ. CDR3 region: CASSPTGFPYEQYF. The DNA read from the CDR3 is TGTGCCAGCAGCCCGACTGGTTTCCCCTACGAG.

This clone was counted ten times or more. From the germline J gene comes the end of the CDR3, since the read stops 3 residues before it. The V gene is TRBV20-1, the J gene TRBJ2-1, with 9 positions matching TRBD2. V lost 2 bases and J lost 3; bases outside the gene matches: 5. Germline CDR1 and CDR2: DFQATT and SNEGSKA (reference sequence). The CDR3 runs 15 residues. The CDR3 DNA, read in part, is TGCAGTGCTAGACGGGGACTAGCAGACTACAATGAG. As protein: CSARRGLADYNE. The entire CDR3 protein reads CSARRGLADYNEQFF.

Turning to this clone: A junction end diverges from the germline sequence, so it may reflect a read error. The missing CDR3 end, 3 residues past where the read stops, is filled in from the germline J gene. The same CDR3 can be traced to other DNA sequences in this sample. This chain joins TRBV19 and TRBJ1-5, with D possibly matching TRBD1 (5 bases). CDR1 LNHDA and CDR2 SQIVND come from the germline V gene (reference sequence). This CDR3 region has 17 residues. The CDR3 here is CASSDVGGPYSNQPQHF. The part of the CDR3 DNA that was read is TGTGCTAGTAGTGATGTCGGGGGTCCATATAGCAATCAGCCC.

The sample holds many counts of this clone. The CDR3 end falls 3 residues outside the read, so it is completed with the germline J gene. The chain joins TRBV5-1 to TRBJ2-6; maybe TRBD1 (6 bases). The CDR3 contains 18 residues. Germline lookup yields CDR1 SGHRS and CDR2 YFSETQ. V gave up 4 bases and J gave up 0 bases, with 17 bases separating them. The chain's CDR3 is CASSTGQATFSGANVLTF. The CDR3 bases that were read are TGCGCCAGCAGCACGGGACAAGCAACCTTCTCTGGGGCCAACGTC.

This clone has a count of ten or more. Coverage ceases 3 residues before the CDR3 finishes, and the germline J gene fills in the end. The V and J genes are TRBV10-3 and TRBJ2-7, with TRBD1 matching 8 bases. CDR1 ENHRY and CDR2 SYGVKD come from the germline V gene. The CDR3 totals 16 residues. J gave up 1 base and V 3 bases, and 8 bases lay outside the gene matches. The CDR3 here is CAISDSQTGDSYEQYF. The part of the CDR3 DNA that was read is TGTGCCATCAGTGACTCCCAGACAGGGGATTCCTACGAG.

This clone was found many times. The sequenced fragment ends 3 residues before the CDR3 boundary, so the rest is inferred from the germline J gene. The genes are TRBV4-2 and TRBJ2-1, with unresolved D. V lost 4 bases to trimming and J lost 4 bases, with 11 bases between them. This CDR3 is built from 14 residues. CDR1 is LGHNA and CDR2 is YNFKEQ in the germline V gene. The CDR3 protein is CASSRFVGYNEQFF. The sequenced CDR3 bases are TGTGCCAGCAGCCGTTTTGTCGGTTACAATGAG.

This clone was seen ten or more times. The CDR3 goes on 3 residues after the read ends, and that part is filled in from the germline J gene. The chain carries TRBV5-1 and TRBJ2-1; 11 nucleotides line up with TRBD2. Germline V CDR1 and CDR2: SGHRS, YFSETQ. V shed 4 bases, J shed 0 bases, and the junction held 9 bases outside the gene matches. The CDR3 runs to 18 residues. Incomplete CDR3 DNA: TGCGCCAGCAGCCCAGAAGGGACTAGCGGATACTCCTACAATGAG. It codes for CASSPEGTSGYSYNE. In full, the CDR3 reads CASSPEGTSGYSYNEQFF.

This clone was seen repeatedly, ten times or more. The read comes to an end 3 residues before the CDR3 does, leaving the germline J gene to fill in the end. The gene calls are TRBV30 and TRBJ1-4; D is perhaps TRBD1 (6 bases). The V gene's germline CDR1 is GTSNPN and CDR2 SVGIG (reference sequence). V was clipped by 4 bases and J by 7 bases, with 7 bases between them. CDR3 length: 11 amino acids. The DNA read from the CDR3 is TGTGCCTGGAACAGGGCTGAAAAA. Translating it yields CAWNRAEK. The whole CDR3 protein is CAWNRAEKLFF.

This clone occurred many times. Read sequence stops 3 residues before the CDR3 end, and the germline J gene provides the missing end. This chain uses TRBV4-2 with TRBJ2-2, with 12 bases lining up with TRBD2. Germline CDR1 and CDR2: LGHNA and YNFKEQ. V was pared by 0 bases and J by 8 bases, with 7 bases of the junction left unmatched. CDR3 size: 17 residues. CDR3: CASSQDRASGREGELFF. CDR3 DNA (partial): TGTGCCAGCAGCCAAGATCGCGCTAGCGGGAGGGAAGGGGAG.

This clone was counted many times. The missing CDR3 end, 3 residues past where the read stops, is filled in from the germline J gene. The chain links TRBV7-2 to TRBJ2-7; the D gene is possibly TRBD1 (5 bases). The germline CDR1 and CDR2 sequences are SGHTA and FQGNSA. The CDR3 is 15 amino acids. The ends were cut back, 3 bases at V and 4 bases at J, with 16 bases in the middle. The CDR3: CASSLGQTKSYEQYF. The CDR3 DNA, read in part, is TGTGCCAGCAGCTTGGGGCAAACAAAATCTTACGAG.

This clone was picked up many times. The missing CDR3 end, 3 residues past where the read stops, is filled in from the germline J gene. The chain is built from TRBV5-1 and TRBJ2-1; TRBD1 agrees at 11 bases. Germline CDR1 SGHRS, CDR2 YFSETQ. The CDR3 is 15 residues long. V was pared by 4 bases and J by 6 bases, with 6 bases of the junction left unmatched. The CDR3 reads CASSAGTGGFNEQFF. CDR3 bases read: TGCGCCAGCAGCGCCGGGACAGGGGGTTTCAATGAG.

This clone appeared a few times. The read ends 3 residues early relative to the CDR3; the germline J gene fills the gap. The gene calls are TRBV30 and TRBJ2-2; D may be TRBD2 (7 bases). CDR1 and CDR2 (germline): GTSNPN, SVGIG (reference sequence). Trimming took 3 bases from V and 6 from J, leaving 20 bases between them. This CDR3 is 16 amino acids long. CDR3: CAWSEGGREESGELFF. The covered CDR3 bases are TGTGCCTGGAGCGAGGGGGGGCGGGAAGAGTCCGGGGAG. The full variable domain, its missing parts supplied by reference TRBV30 and TRBJ2-2, is SQTIHQWPATLVQPVGSPLSLECTVEGTSNPNLYWYRQAAGRGLQLLFYSVGIGQISSEVPQNLSASRPQDRQFILSSKKLLLSDSGFYLCAWSEGGREESGELFFGEGSRLTVL.

This clone showed up many times. The CDR3 is cut off 3 residues early in the read; its end comes from the germline J gene. This rearrangement joins TRBV6-2 or TRBV6-3 to TRBJ2-1, with TRBD1 matching 7 bases. The junction had 2 bases not matched to a gene; V was cut back by 1 base and J by 2 bases. Looked up from germline, CDR1 is MNHEY and CDR2 is SVGEGT. This CDR3 region has 15 residues. CDR3 DNA, as far as it was read: TGTGCCAGCAGTTACTTAGGGACAGCCTACAATGAG. Its protein product is CASSYLGTAYNE. The complete CDR3 reads CASSYLGTAYNEQFF.

This clone showed up just a few times. A junction end diverges from the germline sequence, so it may reflect a read error. The sequence runs out 3 residues before the end of the CDR3; the remainder is reconstructed from the germline J gene. This chain joins TRBV7-7 and TRBJ2-5, with 9 bases matching TRBD2. Germline V CDR1 and CDR2: SSHAT, FNYEAQ (reference sequence). There are 15 residues in the CDR3. This chain's CDR3 is CASSSKTSGDETQYF. The sequenced part of the CDR3 DNA is TGTGCTAGCAGCTCCAAGACTAGCGGAGATGAGACC. Combining the CDR3 with reference TRBV7-7 and TRBJ2-5 gives the whole variable domain GAGVSQSPRYKVTKRGQDVTLRCDPISSHATLYWYQQALGQGPEFLTYFNYEAQPDKSGLPSDRFSAERPEGSISTLTIQRTEQRDSAMYRCASSSKTSGDETQYFGPGTRLLVL.

As concerns this clone: The CDR3 extends 3 residues past the end of the read, so its final part is completed from the germline J gene. The chain carries TRBV20-1 and TRBJ1-2; a possible D gene is TRBD1 (6 bases). This CDR3 has 15 amino acids. CDR1 and CDR2 (germline): DFQATT, SNEGSKA (reference sequence). V was shortened by 0 bases and J by 4 bases, with 15 bases between the two germline ends. Partial CDR3 DNA: TGCAGTGCTAGAGATTCCAGGACAGTCCTCTATGGC. Amino acid sequence: CSARDSRTVLYG. The CDR3 in full is CSARDSRTVLYGYTF.

This clone was observed at least ten times. The read ends 3 residues shy of where the CDR3 ends; the end is completed using the germline J gene. The chain recombines TRBV13 with TRBJ2-5; 16 nucleotides align to TRBD2. Germline V gene lookup returns CDR1 PRHDT and CDR2 FYEKMQ (reference sequence). This CDR3 is 18 amino acids long. After removal of 0 bases from V and 6 bases from J, the junction contained 7 bases not matched to a gene. The part of the CDR3 DNA that was read is TGTGCCAGCAGCTTAGGCATGGAGGGACTAGCGGGAGGGAAGACC. Amino acid sequence: CASSLGMEGLAGGKT. The complete CDR3 sequence is CASSLGMEGLAGGKTQYF.

The sample holds many counts of this clone. Read coverage stops 3 residues before the CDR3 terminus; the germline J gene supplies the remainder. The V call is TRBV19, the J call TRBJ2-7; D not resolved. V dropped 1 base and J dropped 0 bases, with 7 bases sitting between them. The CDR3 extends over 14 amino acids. Germline V gives CDR1 LNHDA, CDR2 SQIVND (reference sequence). The CDR3 bases that were read are TGTGCCAGTAGTATAGGTGCGGTCTCCTACGAG. Translated: CASSIGAVSYE. The full CDR3 protein is CASSIGAVSYEQYF.

This clone was seen at least ten times. The missing CDR3 end, 3 residues past where the read stops, is filled in from the germline J gene. J is TRBJ2-2 and V is TRBV28, with D possibly being TRBD2 (5 bases). V was shortened by 7 bases and J by 2 bases, with 17 bases between the two germline ends. The CDR3 runs 16 residues. The germline CDR1 and CDR2 sequences are MDHEN and SYDVKM. Here the CDR3 reads CASISLDGLNTGELFF. The DNA read from the CDR3 is TGTGCCAGCATCTCCCTTGATGGACTCAACACCGGGGAG.

This clone occurred many times. Read data end 3 residues before the CDR3 end; the end is taken from the germline J gene. The chain combines TRBV12-3 or TRBV12-4 with TRBJ1-1; D possibly corresponds to TRBD1 (5 bases). The CDR3 spans 13 residues. V lost 6 bases to trimming and J lost 3 bases, with 11 bases between them. The CDR3 loop is CASSEQVHTEAFF. The sequenced CDR3 bases are TGTGCCAGCAGCGAACAGGTTCACACTGAA.

This clone appeared many times. The read gets to within 3 residues of the CDR3 end, and the germline J gene fills in the rest. This chain connects TRBV18 to TRBJ1-1; D is perhaps TRBD1 (5 bases). The length of the CDR3 is 13 residues. CDR1 and CDR2 (germline): KGHSH, LQKENI. V lost 4 bases and J 4 bases, leaving 10 bases between the germline ends. The CDR3: CASSQGWGTEAFF. The sequenced part of the CDR3 DNA is TGTGCCAGCTCACAGGGGTGGGGCACTGAA.

In its sample, this clone was seen many times. The CDR3 end falls 3 residues outside the read, so it is completed with the germline J gene. This chain connects TRBV13 to TRBJ2-7; 7 bases agree with TRBD2. The V gene's germline CDR1 is PRHDT and CDR2 FYEKMQ (reference sequence). This CDR3 spans 15 amino acids. V dropped 4 bases and J dropped 5; count of bases not matched to a gene: 11. Partial CDR3 DNA: TGTGCCAGCAGCTCCGGTGGATGGGCGGGAGACGAG. It is translated as CASSSGGWAGDE. The complete CDR3 protein is CASSSGGWAGDEQYF.

This clone was observed at least ten times. The read terminates 3 residues before the CDR3 end, so the remaining end is supplied by the germline J gene. The V and J genes are TRBV18 and TRBJ2-7; TRBD1 agrees at 8 bases. Losses at the gene ends were 2 bases for V and 2 bases for J; bases not matched to a gene: 5. From germline, CDR1 is KGHSH and CDR2 LQKENI. This CDR3 has 15 residues. This CDR3 is CASSPGPTGAYEQYF. The sequenced part of the CDR3 DNA is TGTGCCAGCTCACCAGGGCCGACAGGGGCCTACGAG.

This clone was detected many times. From the germline J gene comes the end of the CDR3, since the read stops 3 residues before it. The chain has TRBV5-4 and TRBJ2-3, with TRBD2 matching over 7 bases. Germline V CDR1 and CDR2: SGHNT, YYREEE (reference sequence). Trimming removed 0 bases from V and 0 bases from J; junction bases left unmatched: 1. The CDR3 sequence is 15 residues long. CDR3 DNA, as far as it was read: TGTGCCAGCAGCTTGGGACTAGCTAGCACAGATACG. Translated, it gives CASSLGLASTDT. The full CDR3 sequence reads CASSLGLASTDTQYF.

The sample holds many counts of this clone. The CDR3 goes on 3 residues after the read ends, and that part is filled in from the germline J gene. The V gene is TRBV20-1, the J gene TRBJ1-1, with D maybe TRBD1 (6 bases). This CDR3 has 13 amino acids. Deletions cut 6 bases from V and 5 bases from J, with 16 bases between. Looked up from germline, CDR1 is DFQATT and CDR2 is SNEGSKA (reference sequence). The CDR3 spells CSASTGLSTEAFF. The part of the CDR3 DNA that was read is TGCAGTGCCAGTACAGGGTTATCTACTGAA.

This clone was picked up many times. From the germline J gene comes the end of the CDR3, since the read stops 3 residues before it. The chain employs TRBV28 and TRBJ2-7; possible D gene TRBD2, 6 bases. The V and J ends lost 2 bases and 4 bases respectively, with 9 bases between them. The CDR3 has 13 amino acids. Germline CDR1 MDHEN, CDR2 SYDVKM. This chain's CDR3 is CASSLGGFYEQYF. The sequenced CDR3 bases are TGTGCCAGCAGTTTAGGGGGGTTTTACGAG.